These 32 T cell receptor beta chains were sequenced from one sample in a study of T cell repertoires and HLA-DP antigens. Generated by immunoSEQ multiplex PCR, the TCRdb table keeps only in-frame clones and is missing some. This sample has approximately 100,000 clones, with approximately 86% found just once. For these TCRs, the target antigens are not known. The sample was CD4+ T cells from PBMCs. All receptors come from a man over 45 in good health and CMV-seronegative.

CDR3 sequence (DNA): TGTGCCATGACAGGTTCTAACTATGGCTACACCTTC. Protein sequence: CAMTGSNYGYTF. J is TRBJ1-2 and V is TRBV10-3; D is perhaps TRBD1 (6 bases). Germline CDR1 and CDR2: ENHRY and SYGVKD. This CDR3 spans 12 amino acids. The ends were cut back, 9 bases at V and 0 bases at J, with 8 bases in the middle.

This chain joins TRBV2 and TRBJ1-2; TRBD1 might be the D (6 bases). Germline V lookup: CDR1 SNHLY, CDR2 FYNNEI. The V gene lost 7 bases and the J gene lost 5 bases, with 14 bases spanning the gap. This CDR3 has 13 amino acids. The CDR3 sequence is CASTNRQGYGYTF. As DNA, the CDR3 is TGTGCCAGCACAAATAGGCAGGGGTATGGCTACACCTTC.

This chain connects TRBV5-4 to TRBJ1-1; D gene unclear. Trimming removed 0 bases from V and 0 bases from J, with 9 bases in between. CDR3 size: 15 residues. In germline, CDR1 is SGHNT, CDR2 YYREEE (reference sequence). The CDR3 protein is CASSLDRIMNTEAFF. CDR3 DNA sequence: TGTGCCAGCAGCTTGGATCGGATCATGAACACTGAAGCTTTCTTT.

This chain uses TRBV2 with TRBJ1-1; TRBD1 matches 10 bases. Per germline, CDR1 SNHLY and CDR2 FYNNEI. CDR3 length equals 14 residues. J gave up 4 bases and V 6 bases, and 5 bases lay outside the gene matches. CDR3 sequence: CASRRTGGGTEAFF. The CDR3 DNA is TGTGCCAGCAGACGGACAGGGGGTGGCACTGAAGCTTTCTTT. The full variable domain, with the rest looked up from reference TRBV2 and TRBJ1-1, is EPEVTQTPSHQVTQMGQEVILRCVPISNHLYFYWYRQILGQKVEFLVSFYNNEISEKSEIFDDQFSVERPDGSNFTLKIRSTKLEDSAMYFCASRRTGGGTEAFFGQGTRLTVV.

This clone showed up just once. The chain uses TRBV7-2 and TRBJ2-5; D not certain. The CDR3 sequence is 15 residues long. The V gene's germline CDR1 is SGHTA and CDR2 FQGNSA. Trimming took off 5 bases at V and 2 bases at J, with 15 bases between the two ends. The CDR3 protein is CASSAHISRQETQYF. CDR3 DNA sequence: TGTGCCAGCAGCGCGCACATATCCAGACAAGAGACCCAGTACTTC.

The V gene is TRBV7-2, the J gene TRBJ2-7, with TRBD2 matching over 9 bases. CDR3 size: 14 residues. V was pared by 4 bases and J by 7 bases, with 8 bases of the junction left unmatched. Germline lookup yields CDR1 SGHTA and CDR2 FQGNSA. For the CDR3, the DNA is TGTGCCAGCAGCTCGTTAGCGGGAGTGGGGGAGCAGTACTTC. It is translated as CASSSLAGVGEQYF.

The chain employs TRBV10-1 and TRBJ2-1; D may be TRBD2 (5 bases). The germline CDR1 and CDR2 sequences are WNHNN and SYGVQD (reference sequence). V was trimmed by 0 bases and J by 9 bases, leaving 15 bases between them. There are 15 residues in the CDR3. In DNA, the CDR3 is TGCGCCAGCAGTGAGTCGGAGGCGCGGAGTACTGAGCAGTTCTTC. The encoded protein is CASSESEARSTEQFF.

The CDR3 DNA sequence: TGTGCCAGCAGCTCTTTCCCCTCCTACGAGCAGTACTTC. Translating it yields CASSSFPSYEQYF. V and J are TRBV11-2 and TRBJ2-7; D remains ambiguous. Trimming left V 4 bases short and J 0 bases short, with 7 bases between. The CDR3 runs to 13 residues. CDR1 and CDR2 from the germline V gene are SGHAT and FQNNGV.

This rearrangement joins TRBV4-3 to TRBJ1-3; TRBD1 matches at 11 bases. Germline V lookup: CDR1 LGHNA, CDR2 YSLEER. V lost 2 bases, J lost 3 bases, and 6 bases stayed unmatched. The CDR3 extends over 17 amino acids. CDR3 nucleotide sequence: TGCGCCAGCAGCCAACGTGGGACAGGGGGTATTGGAAACACCATATATTTT. It codes for CASSQRGTGGIGNTIYF.

The chain uses TRBV18 and TRBJ2-6; D uncertain. This CDR3 is built from 15 residues. Germline assignment: CDR1 KGHSH and CDR2 LQKENI. The V end lost 2 bases, the J end lost 1 base, and 6 bases lay between the germline ends. CDR3 region: CASSPGVSGANVLTF. CDR3 bases: TGTGCCAGCTCACCAGGGGTTTCTGGGGCCAACGTCCTGACTTTC.

The chain recombines TRBV19 with TRBJ2-2; TRBD1 agrees at 8 bases. This CDR3 region has 16 residues. V gave up 11 bases and J gave up 5 bases; unmatched junction bases: 16. Germline V lookup: CDR1 LNHDA, CDR2 SQIVND (reference sequence). Written as DNA, the CDR3 is TGTGCCGGGGCATCCGCAGGGGGCGCGGGTACCGGGGAGCTGTTTTTT. Residues: CAGASAGGAGTGELFF.

The J gene is TRBJ1-1, the V gene TRBV10-3; no clear D gene. This CDR3 spans 13 amino acids. With 2 bases removed from V and 3 bases from J, the gap between germline ends came to 7 bases. Germline values: CDR1 ENHRY, CDR2 SYGVKD. This chain's CDR3 is CAISERFDTEAFF. DNA of the CDR3: TGTGCCATCAGTGAGCGGTTCGACACTGAAGCTTTCTTT.

The V gene is TRBV6-1, the J gene TRBJ2-7, with 7 bases matching TRBD2. V lost 10 bases and J lost 3; bases outside the gene matches: 3. The CDR3 sequence is 11 residues long. CDR1 is MNHNS and CDR2 is SASEGT in the germline V gene. CDR3 sequence: CATTGGYEQYF. The CDR3 DNA follows: TGTGCCACCACGGGAGGCTACGAGCAGTACTTC.

V usage is TRBV9 and J usage is TRBJ1-4, with D possibly TRBD1 on 6 matching bases. The CDR3 is 16 amino acids. CDR1 and CDR2 (germline): SGDLS, YYNGEE. Trimming cost V 4 bases and J 0 bases, with 13 bases left between them. CDR3 in DNA: TGTGCCAGCAGCCTCCAGGGGCTGGCAACTAATGAAAAACTGTTTTTT. Translated: CASSLQGLATNEKLFF.

The chain has TRBV19 and TRBJ1-1, with D unclear. V was shortened by 7 bases and J by 0 bases, with 15 bases between the two germline ends. There are 15 residues in the CDR3. Germline CDR1 reads LNHDA; CDR2 reads SQIVND (reference sequence). CDR3 bases: TGTGCCAGTACCCCCCGGGGTAATGTGAACACTGAAGCTTTCTTT. Translation gives CASTPRGNVNTEAFF.

This chain uses TRBV4-2 with TRBJ1-4; perhaps TRBD1 as D (5 bases). The length of the CDR3 is 14 residues. CDR1 and CDR2 (germline): LGHNA, YNFKEQ. V shed 2 bases and J shed 8 bases, with 12 bases lying between them. The chain's CDR3 is CASSQTGSGEKLFF. The CDR3 region has the DNA TGTGCCAGCAGCCAAACAGGTTCAGGAGAAAAACTGTTTTTT.

The chain couples TRBV6-1 to TRBJ1-5; D is possibly TRBD1 (5 bases). Germline CDR1 reads MNHNS; CDR2 reads SASEGT. The CDR3 runs 15 residues. The V and J ends lost 2 bases and 3 bases respectively, with 11 bases between them. CDR3 coding DNA: TGTGCCAGCAGTGAATTGCGGGGGTCCAATCAGCCCCAGCATTTT. Translated: CASSELRGSNQPQHF.

V usage is TRBV6-6 and J usage is TRBJ1-3; D not certain. Germline CDR1 reads MNHNY; CDR2 reads SVGAGI (reference sequence). V lost 2 bases and J lost 0, with 5 bases in between. The CDR3 sequence is 14 residues long. CDR3 amino acids: CASSYADSGNTIYF. The DNA of the CDR3 is TGTGCCAGCAGTTACGCGGACTCTGGAAACACCATATATTTT.

This chain connects TRBV19 to TRBJ1-5; the D is unclear. Germline-derived CDR1 and CDR2 are LNHDA and SQIVND (reference sequence). The V and J ends lost 4 bases and 3 bases respectively, with 10 bases between them. The CDR3 sequence is 14 residues long. The CDR3 nucleotides read TGTGCCAGTAGTAACCGGGAGCCCAATCAGCCCCAGCATTTT. Protein product: CASSNREPNQPQHF.

The rearrangement joins TRBV4-3 to TRBJ2-3; 12 bases are shared with TRBD2. CDR1 and CDR2 (germline): LGHNA, YSLEER. Trimming at V came to 2 bases and at J to 4 bases, leaving 10 bases not matched to a gene. The CDR3 consists of 18 residues. CDR3 nucleotide sequence: TGCGCCAGCAGCCAATCCCTAGCGGGAGGGCCAAACCCAGATACGCAGTATTTT. Its translation is CASSQSLAGGPNPDTQYF.

This clone showed up many times. The V call is TRBV6-5, the J call TRBJ1-3; TRBD1 matches at 7 bases. CDR1 and CDR2 (germline): MNHEY, SVGAGI. Losses at the gene ends were 6 bases for V and 0 bases for J; bases not matched to a gene: 5. This CDR3 has 15 residues. The DNA of the CDR3 is TGTGCCAGCAGGTTAGGACAGGCCTCTGGAAACACCATATATTTT. This encodes CASRLGQASGNTIYF.

The CDR3: CASIAGVADTQYF. The CDR3 DNA follows: TGTGCCAGCATAGCGGGAGTGGCAGATACGCAGTATTTT. J is TRBJ2-3 and V is TRBV6-6; 9 bases line up with TRBD2. CDR3 length: 13 residues. With 7 bases clipped from V and 4 bases from J, the junction kept 3 bases outside the gene matches. Per the germline V gene, CDR1 is MNHNY and CDR2 is SVGAGI (reference sequence).

This CDR3 is CASSLAGGSNEKLFF. In DNA, the CDR3 is TGCGCCAGCAGCTTGGCAGGGGGATCTAATGAAAAACTGTTTTTT. The chain links TRBV5-1 to TRBJ1-4, with 7 bases lining up with TRBD1. With 0 bases clipped from V and 3 bases from J, the junction kept 2 bases outside the gene matches. Germline CDR1 reads SGHRS; CDR2 reads YFSETQ. This CDR3 spans 15 amino acids.

The genes are TRBV11-3 and TRBJ2-3; 8 nucleotides agree with TRBD2. CDR1 SGHNT and CDR2 YENEEA come from the germline V gene. This CDR3 has 13 residues. J gave up 4 bases and V 6 bases, and 3 bases lay outside the gene matches. CDR3 in DNA: TGTGCCAGCAGTCGGGAGGGCCCAGATACGCAGTATTTT. Amino acid sequence: CASSREGPDTQYF.

The genes are TRBV30 and TRBJ2-2; D is uncertain. The V end was cut by 4 bases, the J end by 4 bases, with 10 bases between. The CDR3 has 13 residues. CDR1 and CDR2 (germline): GTSNPN, SVGIG (reference sequence). The DNA for the CDR3 is TGTGCCTGGAAGGAATGGGTCACCGGGGAGCTGTTTTTT. Translation: CAWKEWVTGELFF.

The CDR3 here is CATSRDLTGIIYGYTF. CDR3 nucleotide sequence: TGTGCCACCAGCAGAGACCTGACAGGGATCATCTATGGCTACACCTTC. The chain joins TRBV15 to TRBJ1-2; 7 nucleotides align to TRBD1. The V segment lost 0 bases and the J segment 4 bases; nucleotides outside the gene matches: 8. The CDR3 extends over 16 amino acids. In germline, CDR1 is LNHNV, CDR2 YYDKDF (reference sequence).

The chain couples TRBV25-1 to TRBJ2-7; D is perhaps TRBD2 (6 bases). The CDR3 extends over 11 amino acids. Germline V gene data show CDR1 as MGHDK and CDR2 as SYGVNS. V was pared by 8 bases and J by 3 bases, with 8 bases between. The CDR3 loop reads CASGGIYEQYF. The CDR3 coding sequence is TGTGCCAGCGGAGGGATCTACGAGCAGTACTTC.

The chain couples TRBV5-4 to TRBJ2-1, with TRBD2 matching 10 bases. The V gene's germline CDR1 is SGHNT and CDR2 YYREEE (reference sequence). V lost 0 bases, J lost 6 bases, and 6 bases stayed unmatched. The CDR3 has 16 amino acids. CDR3 loop: CASSLAQGLATNEQFF. DNA of the CDR3: TGTGCCAGCAGCTTGGCCCAGGGACTAGCGACCAATGAGCAGTTCTTC. Full variable domain (remainder filled in from reference TRBV5-4 and TRBJ2-1): ETGVTQSPTHLIKTRGQQVTLRCSSQSGHNTVSWYQQALGQGPQFIFQYYREEENGRGNFPPRFSGLQFPNYSSELNVNALELDDSALYLCASSLAQGLATNEQFFGPGTRLTVL.

The chain joins TRBV29-1 to TRBJ2-5; maybe TRBD1 (5 bases). This CDR3 has 13 residues. Germline lookup yields CDR1 SQVTM and CDR2 ANQGSEA. Trimming left V 6 bases short and J 1 base short, with 12 bases between. The CDR3 loop reads CSVDDSFQETQYF. The CDR3 DNA is TGCAGCGTCGATGACAGCTTCCAAGAGACCCAGTACTTC.

This clone came up once. The chain combines TRBV7-2 with TRBJ1-4; 7 nucleotides line up with TRBD1. V gave up 3 bases and J gave up 8 bases; unmatched junction bases: 12. The CDR3 contains 16 residues. The V gene's germline CDR1 is SGHTA and CDR2 FQGNSA. CDR3 residues: CASSFAGGHRGEKLFF. The CDR3 DNA is TGTGCCAGCAGCTTCGCCGGGGGGCACAGGGGCGAAAAACTGTTTTTT. Complete variable domain (other parts from reference TRBV7-2 and TRBJ1-4): GAGVSQSPSNKVTEKGKDVELRCDPISGHTALYWYRQSLGQGLEFLIYFQGNSAPDKSGLPSDRFSAERTGGSVSTLTIQRTQQEDSAVYLCASSFAGGHRGEKLFFGSGTQLSVL.

The chain recombines TRBV6-6 with TRBJ2-3; D possibly corresponds to TRBD1 (5 bases). CDR1 and CDR2 (germline): MNHNY, SVGAGI (reference sequence). This CDR3 region has 16 residues. Trimming removed 1 base at V and 6 bases at J, with 17 bases between. The chain's CDR3 is CASSYLKPQGPDTQYF. The CDR3 nucleotides are TGTGCCAGCAGTTACTTGAAGCCGCAGGGCCCCGATACGCAGTATTTT.

The rearrangement uses TRBV5-1 and TRBJ2-7, with 8 positions matching TRBD1. CDR1 and CDR2 from the germline V gene are SGHRS and YFSETQ. The CDR3 length is 14 residues. The J segment lost 3 bases and the V segment lost 2 bases, leaving 4 bases of the junction unmatched. For the CDR3, the DNA is TGCGCCAGCAGCTTTATAACAGGGGGCTACGAGCAGTACTTC. Translated: CASSFITGGYEQYF.